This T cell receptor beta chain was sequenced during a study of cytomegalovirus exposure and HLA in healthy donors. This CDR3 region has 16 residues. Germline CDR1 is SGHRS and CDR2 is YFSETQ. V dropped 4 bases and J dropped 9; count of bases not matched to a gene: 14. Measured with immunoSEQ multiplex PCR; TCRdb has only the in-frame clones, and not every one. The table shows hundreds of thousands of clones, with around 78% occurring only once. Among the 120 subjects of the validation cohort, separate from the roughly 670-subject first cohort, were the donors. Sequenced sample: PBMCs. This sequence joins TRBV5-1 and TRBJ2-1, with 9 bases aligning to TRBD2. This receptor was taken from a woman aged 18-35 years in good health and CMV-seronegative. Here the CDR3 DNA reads TGCGCCAGCAGCGCCTTACGAGCGGGAGGAGGGGGTGAGCAGTTCTTC. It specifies CASSALRAGGGGEQFF. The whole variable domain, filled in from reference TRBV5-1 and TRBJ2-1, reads KAGVTQTPRYLIKTRGQQVTLSCSPISGHRSVSWYQQTPGQGLQFLFEYFSETQRNKGNFPGRFSGRQFSNSRSEMNVSTLELGDSALYLCASSALRAGGGGEQFFGPGTRLTVL.